This TCR beta chain is from a study of T cells in Graves' hyperthyroidism and ophthalmopathy. Study-wide points: The authors' 13 V-J model separated ophthalmopathy from stable hyperthyroidism. Model output signaled ophthalmopathy a median approximately 6.2 months ahead of onset.

From RNA transcripts, TCR beta CDR3 regions were amplified. The HTBI primer set served for first-round RT-PCR of the TCR CDR3. TCRdb reprocessed the multiplex PCR reads via MiXCR and lists one record per CDR3 protein. The sample consists of over 550,000 distinct CDR3 sequences, over 15% of them appearing once. The CDR3 contains 18 residues. After removal of 4 bases from V and 0 bases from J, the junction contained 16 bases not matched to a gene. The V gene's germline CDR1 is SGDLS and CDR2 YYNGEE. As regards this clonotype: Its antigen remains unknown.

If no ophthalmopathy progression occurred within 18 months, Graves' hyperthyroidism was stable. Investigators excluded patients with uncontrolled infection, other autoimmune disease, pregnancy or lactation. Sequenced: blood. The rearrangement joins TRBV9 to TRBJ2-7; 7 bases are shared with TRBD1. This TCR came from a woman aged 18-30 years with Graves' hyperthyroidism. The CDR3: CASSTGTDHLAFSYEQYF. The CDR3 DNA reads as TGTGCCAGCAGCACGGGGACAGATCATTTAGCTTTCTCCTACGAGCAGTACTTC.